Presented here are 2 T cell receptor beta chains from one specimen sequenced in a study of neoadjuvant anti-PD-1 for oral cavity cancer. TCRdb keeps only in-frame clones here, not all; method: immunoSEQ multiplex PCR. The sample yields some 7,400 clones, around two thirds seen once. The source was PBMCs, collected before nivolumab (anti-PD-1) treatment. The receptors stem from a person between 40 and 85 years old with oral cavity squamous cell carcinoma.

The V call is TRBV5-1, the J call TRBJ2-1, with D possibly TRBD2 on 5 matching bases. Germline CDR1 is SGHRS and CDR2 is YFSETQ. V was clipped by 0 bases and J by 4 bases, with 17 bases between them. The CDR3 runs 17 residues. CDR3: CASSLGTRGNSYNEQFF. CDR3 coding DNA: TGCGCCAGCAGCTTGGGTACCCGGGGAAACTCATACAATGAGCAGTTCTTC. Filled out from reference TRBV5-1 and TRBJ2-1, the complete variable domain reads KAGVTQTPRYLIKTRGQQVTLSCSPISGHRSVSWYQQTPGQGLQFLFEYFSETQRNKGNFPGRFSGRQFSNSRSEMNVSTLELGDSALYLCASSLGTRGNSYNEQFFGPGTRLTVL.

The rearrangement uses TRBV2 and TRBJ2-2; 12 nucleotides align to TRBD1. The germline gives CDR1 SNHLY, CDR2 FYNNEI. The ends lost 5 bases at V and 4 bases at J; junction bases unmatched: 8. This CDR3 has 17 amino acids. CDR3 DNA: TGTGCCAGCAGTAGGGAGGGACAGGGGGCGAGCACCGGGGAGCTGTTTTTT. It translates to CASSREGQGASTGELFF.